This TCR beta chain originates from a study of brain T cells in children with intractable seizures (dated by TCRdb to about 2021). Background for the entire study: A NanoString immunology panel was first used to screen resected brain tissue from 40 to 55 pediatric epilepsy surgery cases for immune gene transcripts. About 70% of the 12 selected surgery cases also had pre-surgery blood sequenced, which left four cases with brain tissue only.

Study-wide conclusions, independent of this receptor: Because sequencing depth differed between pre- and post-surgery blood, the absence of clones from the pre-surgery sample may reflect undersampling. Viral specificity was inferred only from CDR3 sequence similarity, and patients' HCMV serostatus was unknown.

The immunoSEQ assay was used to generate TCR beta chain sequences from genomic DNA. On the study's bioinformatics: CDR3 sequences that did not begin with the conserved framework cysteine at position 104 were removed manually. To get clonality, the normalized Shannon's Diversity Index was subtracted from one, giving values from 0 (maximal diversity) to 1 (oligoclonal). Chi-squared comparison-of-proportions tests were used to check whether the frequency of the same CDR3 differed between samples, for example brain versus blood. Public clonotypes were found through immuneACCESS searches, while the VDJdb browser was used to judge similarity to known antiviral clonotypes. TCRdb took this table from immuneACCESS and kept in-frame rearrangements with V and J called. Such tables lack part of the clones; where checked against another copy, unresolved V genes explain under half of the gap, and the rest is unexplained. V, J and clone size are taken as reported in that table, and D and trimming were inferred from the DNA itself. The sample yields 60,000 to 65,000 clones; about 96% were counted once. The ten largest clonotypes hold 0.38% of the sample.

The sample's time point label, decoded: resected brain tissue, or blood drawn just prior to surgery. The surgery cases with the highest brain T cell transcript signatures were chosen for TCR beta chain sequencing of brain tissue, and also of blood when blood was available. Before surgery, the patients had been given at least one anti-epileptic drug. TCR-sequenced patients were children with drug-resistant epilepsy due to tuberous sclerosis complex, focal cortical dysplasia, Rasmussen encephalitis or hemimegalencephaly. Blood samples were collected immediately before the epilepsy surgery. Bulk genomic DNA was isolated from unsorted brain tissue and whole blood using the Monarch genomic DNA purification kit. The cysteine opens and the phenylalanine closes a CDR3 of 13 amino acids. The entry retains the CDR3 DNA only, 39 bases that are in frame from base 1. The germline V and J ends show losses of 4 bases and 4 bases respectively, and no gene match explains 3 bases of the junction. CDR1 SQVTM and CDR2 ANQGSEA were looked up in the germline V gene.

Note on this clone: No cognate antigen has been identified for it. Base qualities were left out, and no much larger clone turns up one base away.

The sequence was obtained from a boy in the first two years of life with focal cortical dysplasia and intractable seizures. Source: peripheral blood, taken at surgery. This receptor chain uses TRBV29-1 and TRBJ2-7; TRBD1 agrees with 11 junctional bases. The nucleotide sequence reads TGCAGCGTTGGGACAGGGGGCGCTTACGAGCAGTACTTC. This translates into CSVGTGGAYEQYF.